This TCR beta chain was obtained from a study of beta chain features in type 1 diabetes. Study outcomes and limitations: There was no resolution here of whether HLA type influences TCRB rearrangement.

This clone came up a few times. Its cognate antigen is unknown. The whole isolated RNA underwent reverse transcription, so sequencing captured expressed TCRB transcripts. Sequenced by immunoSEQ multiplex PCR; TCRdb stores in-frame clones only, minus some. The repertoire holds 250,000 to 400,000 clones, with 14% as singletons. V was clipped by 5 bases and J by 5 bases; unmatched bases: 5. The CDR3 has 12 amino acids. Germline CDR1 SQVTM, CDR2 ANQGSEA. The sequence was collected from a man aged 25 to 45 in good health. The sequenced sample consisted of central memory CD4+ T cells from blood. This rearrangement joins TRBV29-1 to TRBJ1-1; 7 bases match TRBD1. The CDR3 region has the DNA TGCAGCGTTAAGGGGGCTCGGACTGAAGCTTTCTTT. Its protein product is CSVKGARTEAFF.